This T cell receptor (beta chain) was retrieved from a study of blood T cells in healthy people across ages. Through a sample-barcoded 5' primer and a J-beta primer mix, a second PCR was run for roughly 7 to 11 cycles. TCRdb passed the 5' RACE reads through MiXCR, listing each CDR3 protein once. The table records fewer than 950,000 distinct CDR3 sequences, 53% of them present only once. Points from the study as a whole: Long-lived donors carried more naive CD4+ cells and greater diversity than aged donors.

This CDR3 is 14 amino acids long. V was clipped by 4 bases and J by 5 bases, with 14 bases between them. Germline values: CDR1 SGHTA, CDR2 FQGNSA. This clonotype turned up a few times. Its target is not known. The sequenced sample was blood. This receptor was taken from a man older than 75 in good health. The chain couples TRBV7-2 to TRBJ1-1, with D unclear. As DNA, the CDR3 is TGTGCCAGCAGCTCCCCCCGTGGGGAAACTGAAGCTTTCTTT. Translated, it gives CASSSPRGETEAFF. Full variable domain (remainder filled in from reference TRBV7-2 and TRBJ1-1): GAGVSQSPSNKVTEKGKDVELRCDPISGHTALYWYRQSLGQGLEFLIYFQGNSAPDKSGLPSDRFSAERTGGSVSTLTIQRTQQEDSAVYLCASSSPRGETEAFFGQGTRLTVV.